Shown below are 14 T cell receptor beta chains from a single sample sequenced in a study of T cells in Graves' hyperthyroidism and ophthalmopathy. There were TCR beta CDR3 regions amplified from RNA transcripts. Carried out on the TCR CDR3, a first-round RT-PCR used the HTBI primer set. Each CDR3 protein gets one entry after TCRdb re-called the multiplex PCR reads with MiXCR. This sample has a few hundred thousand distinct CDR3 sequences, with roughly 13% found just once. The source material was blood. These receptors came from a woman aged 18-35 years with Graves' hyperthyroidism.

The rearrangement links TRBV27 to TRBJ1-1; a possible D gene is TRBD1 (5 bases). The CDR3 length is 17 residues. Trimming shortened V by 5 bases and J by 2 bases, and 21 bases separated the two germline ends. Looked up from germline, CDR1 is MNHEY and CDR2 is SMNVEV (reference sequence). The CDR3 spells CASSPYMGEALNTEAFF. In DNA form, the CDR3 reads TGTGCCAGCAGTCCATATATGGGGGAGGCCCTTAACACTGAAGCTTTCTTT.

The table lists this clonotype with many counts. The chain employs TRBV6-1 and TRBJ2-1, with 10 bases matching TRBD2. The CDR3 is 15 amino acids. Germline V lookup: CDR1 MNHNS, CDR2 SASEGT. J gave up 10 bases and V 3 bases, and 9 bases lay outside the gene matches. CDR3 sequence reads: CASSETSGSFGEQFF. As DNA, the CDR3 is TGTGCCAGCAGTGAGACTAGCGGGTCCTTCGGGGAGCAGTTCTTC.

This clonotype was counted between two and nine times. A read error may produce the germline difference seen at one junction end. This chain connects TRBV27 to TRBJ2-2; D call uncertain. The CDR3 is made up of 14 amino acids. CDR1 MNHEY and CDR2 SMNVEV come from the germline V gene (reference sequence). CDR3 nucleotide sequence: TGTGCCACCAGTATATGGGTCGGCACCGGGGAGCTGTTTTTT. It codes for CATSIWVGTGELFF.

About this clonotype: This sequence may be a read error, since a much larger clone differs from it by one base. The V gene is TRBV5-1, the J gene TRBJ1-1, with D tentatively TRBD1 (6 bases). Germline CDR1 reads SGHRS; CDR2 reads YFSETQ. The CDR3 spans 14 residues. CDR3 bases: TGCGCCAGCAGCTTGGGGGGGCGCGGCACTGGAGCTTTCTTT. Its translation is CASSLGGRGTGAFF.

Points on this clonotype: The junction does not match germline at one end; this may be a read error. The chain employs TRBV7-7 and TRBJ2-1; 8 bases line up with TRBD2. The CDR3 runs 15 residues. CDR1 and CDR2 from the germline V gene are SSHAT and FNYEAQ (reference sequence). The CDR3 is CASSLAAGRAGEQFF. In nucleotides, the CDR3 is TGTGCTAGCAGCTTAGCTGCCGGGAGGGCTGGTGAGCAGTTCTTC.

This clonotype was observed at least ten times. The V gene is TRBV18, the J gene TRBJ1-1; D not resolved. Germline V gene lookup returns CDR1 KGHSH and CDR2 LQKENI. This CDR3 comprises 12 residues. V lost 6 bases and J lost 10, with 15 bases in between. This chain's CDR3 is CASSTDANRAFF. Here the CDR3 DNA reads TGTGCCAGCTCTACGGACGCGAATAGAGCTTTCTTT.

This clonotype was recorded at least ten times. The V gene is TRBV20-1, the J gene TRBJ2-3; no clear D. This CDR3 has 13 amino acids. V lost 6 bases and J lost 1, with 11 bases in between. Germline CDR1 reads DFQATT; CDR2 reads SNEGSKA (reference sequence). CDR3 nucleotide sequence: TGCAGTGCCACGGGCCCTGGCACAGATACGCAGTATTTT. It specifies CSATGPGTDTQYF.

At least ten counts were recorded for this clonotype. The genes are TRBV2 and TRBJ2-7, with 8 bases identical to TRBD1. CDR1 and CDR2 (germline): SNHLY, FYNNEI. The ends lost 8 bases at V and 6 bases at J; junction bases unmatched: 6. This CDR3 has 12 amino acids. The CDR3 loop is CASFQGAGEQYF. The CDR3 DNA reads TGTGCCAGCTTCCAGGGGGCGGGCGAGCAGTACTTC.

In its sample, this clonotype was seen many times. The chain carries TRBV15 and TRBJ2-3; D unclear. The CDR3 contains 16 residues. Trimming took 0 bases from V and 0 from J, leaving 10 bases between them. From germline, CDR1 is LNHNV and CDR2 YYDKDF (reference sequence). Here the CDR3 DNA reads TGTGCCACCAGCAGAGATCAGGCGGTTAGCACAGATACGCAGTATTTT. Protein product: CATSRDQAVSTDTQYF.

In its sample, this clonotype was seen many times. This chain joins TRBV11-3 and TRBJ1-1; unclear D gene. Trimming pared 1 base from V and 6 bases from J, leaving 12 bases between. This CDR3 is built from 14 residues. Germline loops: CDR1 SGHNT, CDR2 YENEEA. The CDR3 region has the DNA TGTGCCAGCAGCTTAGGTGGGGATTTGGCTGAAGCTTTCTTT. This encodes CASSLGGDLAEAFF. Variable domain in full (rest from reference TRBV11-3 and TRBJ1-1): EAGVVQSPRYKIIEKKQPVAFWCNPISGHNTLYWYLQNLGQGPELLIRYENEEAVDDSQLPKDRFSAERLKGVDSTLKIQPAELGDSAVYLCASSLGGDLAEAFFGQGTRLTVV.

The rearrangement uses TRBV4-1 and TRBJ1-4; D may be TRBD1 (6 bases). The CDR3 has 16 residues. V was pared by 0 bases and J by 11 bases, with 19 bases between. Germline CDR1 reads MGHRA; CDR2 reads YSYEKL. Written as DNA, the CDR3 is TGCGCCAGCAGCCAAGAGCGGAAACGGACAGAAAGGAAACTGTTTTTT. It yields the protein CASSQERKRTERKLFF.

This clonotype was counted at least ten times. The genes are TRBV27 and TRBJ2-7; TRBD2 might be the D (5 bases). V was clipped by 6 bases and J by 5 bases, with 14 bases between them. Germline CDR1 MNHEY, CDR2 SMNVEV (reference sequence). The CDR3 extends over 13 amino acids. CDR3 amino acids: CASRGLAPHEQYF. The CDR3 coding sequence is TGTGCCAGCAGGGGCCTAGCCCCCCACGAGCAGTACTTC.

This clonotype was found many times. The chain is built from TRBV6-2 or TRBV6-3 and TRBJ2-1, with D tentatively TRBD2 (6 bases). V shed 3 bases and J shed 11 bases, with 14 bases lying between them. This CDR3 contains 13 residues. Germline V gene data show CDR1 as MNHEY and CDR2 as SVGEGT. CDR3 DNA: TGTGCCAGCAGTTATTCAGCGGGCTATCAGCAGTTCTTC. It is translated as CASSYSAGYQQFF.

This clonotype has at least ten counts. The chain uses TRBV3-1 and TRBJ2-3, with D unresolved. Trimming pared 3 bases from V and 5 bases from J, leaving 12 bases between. CDR1 and CDR2 from the germline V gene are LGHDT and YNNKEL (reference sequence). CDR3 length: 14 amino acids. The chain's CDR3 is CASSQWLLGDTQYF. In DNA, the CDR3 is TGTGCCAGCAGCCAGTGGCTGCTTGGAGATACGCAGTATTTT.